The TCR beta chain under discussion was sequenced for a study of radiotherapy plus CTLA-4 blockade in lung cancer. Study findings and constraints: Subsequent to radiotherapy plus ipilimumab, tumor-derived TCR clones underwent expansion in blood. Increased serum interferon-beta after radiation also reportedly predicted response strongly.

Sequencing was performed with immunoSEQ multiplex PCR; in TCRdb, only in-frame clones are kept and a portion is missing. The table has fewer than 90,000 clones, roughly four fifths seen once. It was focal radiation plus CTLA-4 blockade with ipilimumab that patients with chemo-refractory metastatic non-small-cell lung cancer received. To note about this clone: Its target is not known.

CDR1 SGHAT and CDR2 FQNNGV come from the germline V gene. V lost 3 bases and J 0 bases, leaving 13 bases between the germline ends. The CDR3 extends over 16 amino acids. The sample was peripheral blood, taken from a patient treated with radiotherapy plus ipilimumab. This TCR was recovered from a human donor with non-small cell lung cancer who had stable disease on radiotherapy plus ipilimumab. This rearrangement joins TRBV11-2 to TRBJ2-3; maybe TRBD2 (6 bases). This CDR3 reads CASSFSGVASTDTQYF. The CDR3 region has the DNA TGTGCCAGCAGCTTTTCGGGGGTCGCTAGCACAGATACGCAGTATTTT.